This T cell receptor beta chain was sequenced for a study of OX40 agonist ivuxolimab in advanced cancers. Study-wide background: Those treated in dose escalation had hepatocellular carcinoma, melanoma, renal cell cancer or head and neck cancer. Earlier treatment with anti-PD-1, anti-PD-L1 or anti-CTLA-4 was permitted, and roughly 40% had received some.

Patients with a history of autoimmune disease or on systemic immunosuppression were excluded. Study results and limitations: The study found that CD8+ T cells averaged more expanded clones than CD4+.

Germline V CDR1 and CDR2: MGHRA, YSYEKL. V gave up 4 bases and J gave up 4 bases; unmatched junction bases: 3. The CDR3 contains 13 residues. Libraries were prepared by immunoSEQ multiplex PCR; TCRdb keeps only in-frame clonotypes and omits some of them. The table records roughly 42,000 clones, around nine tenths of them present only once. Concerning this clone itself: Its antigen remains unknown.

This chain links TRBV4-1 with TRBJ1-2; 7 bases line up with TRBD1. Sample: CD4+ or CD8+ T cells sorted from blood, taken in a trial of the OX40 agonist ivuxolimab. This receptor was obtained from an adult with an advanced solid tumor such as melanoma, head and neck, liver or kidney cancer. CDR3 coding DNA: TGCGCCAGCAGCCCACAGGGGATCTATGGCTACACCTTC. It yields the protein CASSPQGIYGYTF.